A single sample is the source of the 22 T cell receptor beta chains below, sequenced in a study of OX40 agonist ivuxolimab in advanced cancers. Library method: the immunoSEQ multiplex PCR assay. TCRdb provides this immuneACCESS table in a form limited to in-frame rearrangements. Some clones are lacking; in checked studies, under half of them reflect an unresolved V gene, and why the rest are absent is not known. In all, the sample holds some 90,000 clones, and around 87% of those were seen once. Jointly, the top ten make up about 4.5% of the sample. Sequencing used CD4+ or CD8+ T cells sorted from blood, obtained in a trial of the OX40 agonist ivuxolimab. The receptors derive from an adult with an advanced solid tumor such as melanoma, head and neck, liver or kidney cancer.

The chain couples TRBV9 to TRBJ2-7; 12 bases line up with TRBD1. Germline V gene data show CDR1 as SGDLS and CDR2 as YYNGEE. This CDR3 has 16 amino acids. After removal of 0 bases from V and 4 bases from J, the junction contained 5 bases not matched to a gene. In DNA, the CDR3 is TGTGCCAGCAGCGTAGAGGGGACAGGGGGCAGATACGAGCAGTACTTC. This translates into CASSVEGTGGRYEQYF.

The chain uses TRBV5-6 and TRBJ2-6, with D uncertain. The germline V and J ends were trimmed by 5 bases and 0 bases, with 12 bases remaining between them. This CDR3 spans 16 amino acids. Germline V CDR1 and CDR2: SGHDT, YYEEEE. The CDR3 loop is CASSLTTHSGANVLTF. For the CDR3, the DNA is TGTGCCAGCAGTTTGACAACCCACTCTGGGGCCAACGTCCTGACTTTC.

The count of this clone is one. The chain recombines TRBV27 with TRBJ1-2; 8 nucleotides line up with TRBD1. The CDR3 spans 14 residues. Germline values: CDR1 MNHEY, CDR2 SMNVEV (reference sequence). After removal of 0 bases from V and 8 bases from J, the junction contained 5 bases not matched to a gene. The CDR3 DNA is TGTGCCAGCAGTTTATCGTGGCAGGGGGCAGGCTACACCTTC. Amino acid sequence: CASSLSWQGAGYTF.

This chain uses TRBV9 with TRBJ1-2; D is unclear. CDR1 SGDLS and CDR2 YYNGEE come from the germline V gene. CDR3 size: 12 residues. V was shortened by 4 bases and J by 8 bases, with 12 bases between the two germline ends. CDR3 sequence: CASSQITSGYTF. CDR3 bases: TGTGCCAGCAGCCAAATCACCTCCGGCTACACCTTC.

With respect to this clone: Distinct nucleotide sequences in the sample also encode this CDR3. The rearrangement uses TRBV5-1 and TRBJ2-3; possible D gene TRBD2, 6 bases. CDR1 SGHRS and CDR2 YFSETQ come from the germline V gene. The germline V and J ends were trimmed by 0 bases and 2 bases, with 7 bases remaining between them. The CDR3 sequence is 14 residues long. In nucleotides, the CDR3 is TGCGCCAGCAGCTTGGCGGGGGACACAGATACGCAGTATTTT. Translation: CASSLAGDTDTQYF.

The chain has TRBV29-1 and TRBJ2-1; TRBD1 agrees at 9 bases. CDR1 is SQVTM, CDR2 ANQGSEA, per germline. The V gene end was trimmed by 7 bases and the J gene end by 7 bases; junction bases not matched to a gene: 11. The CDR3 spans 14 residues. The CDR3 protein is CSGSKLQGANEQFF. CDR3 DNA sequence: TGCAGCGGAAGCAAACTACAGGGGGCGAATGAGCAGTTCTTC.

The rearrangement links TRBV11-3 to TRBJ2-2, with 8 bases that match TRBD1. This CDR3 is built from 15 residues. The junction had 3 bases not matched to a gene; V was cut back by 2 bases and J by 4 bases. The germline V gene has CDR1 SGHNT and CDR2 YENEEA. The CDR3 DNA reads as TGTGCCAGCAGCTTATTGACAGGGGCCACCGGGGAGCTGTTTTTT. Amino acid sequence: CASSLLTGATGELFF.

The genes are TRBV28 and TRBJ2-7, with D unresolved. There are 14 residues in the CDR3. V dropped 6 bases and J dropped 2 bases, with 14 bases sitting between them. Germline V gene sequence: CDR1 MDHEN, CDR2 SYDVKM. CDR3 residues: CASRGGRETYEQYF. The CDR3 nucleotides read TGTGCCAGCAGGGGTGGACGCGAGACCTACGAGCAGTACTTC.

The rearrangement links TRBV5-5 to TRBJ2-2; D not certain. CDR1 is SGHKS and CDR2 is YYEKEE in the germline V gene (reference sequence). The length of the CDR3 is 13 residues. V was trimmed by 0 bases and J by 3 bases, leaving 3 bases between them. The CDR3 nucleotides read TGTGCCAGCAGCTTGGGGGACACCGGGGAGCTGTTTTTT. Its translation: CASSLGDTGELFF.

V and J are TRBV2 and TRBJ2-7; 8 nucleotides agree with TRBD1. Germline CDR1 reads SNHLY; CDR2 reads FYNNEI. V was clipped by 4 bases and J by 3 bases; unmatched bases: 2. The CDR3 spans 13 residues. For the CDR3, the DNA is TGTGCCAGCAGTGGGGACAGGATCTACGAGCAGTACGTC. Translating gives CASSGDRIYEQYV.

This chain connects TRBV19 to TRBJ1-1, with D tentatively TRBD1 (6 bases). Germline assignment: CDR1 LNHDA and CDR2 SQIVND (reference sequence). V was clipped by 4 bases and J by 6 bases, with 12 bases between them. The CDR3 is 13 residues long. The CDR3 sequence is CASSTRGVPEAFF. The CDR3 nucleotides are TGTGCCAGTAGTACAAGGGGGGTTCCTGAAGCTTTCTTT.

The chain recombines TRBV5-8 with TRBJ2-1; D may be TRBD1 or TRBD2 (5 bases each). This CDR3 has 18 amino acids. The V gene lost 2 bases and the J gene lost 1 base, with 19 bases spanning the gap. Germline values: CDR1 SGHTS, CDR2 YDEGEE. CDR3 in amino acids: CASSFSLSSWGSYNEQFF. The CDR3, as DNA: TGTGCCAGCAGCTTTTCCCTAAGTAGTTGGGGGTCCTACAATGAGCAGTTCTTC.

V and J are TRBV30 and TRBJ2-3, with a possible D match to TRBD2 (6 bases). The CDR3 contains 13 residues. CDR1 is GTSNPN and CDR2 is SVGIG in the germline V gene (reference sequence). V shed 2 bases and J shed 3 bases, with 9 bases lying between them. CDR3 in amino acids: CAWSPGGTDTQYF. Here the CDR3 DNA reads TGTGCCTGGAGTCCCGGGGGAACAGATACGCAGTATTTT.

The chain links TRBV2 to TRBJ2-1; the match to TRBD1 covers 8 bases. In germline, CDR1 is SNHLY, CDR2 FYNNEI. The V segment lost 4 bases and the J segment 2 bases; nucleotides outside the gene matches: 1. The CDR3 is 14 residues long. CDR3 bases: TGTGCCAGCAGTGGACAGGGGCCCTACAATGAGCAGTTCTTC. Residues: CASSGQGPYNEQFF. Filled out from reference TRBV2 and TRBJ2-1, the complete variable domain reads EPEVTQTPSHQVTQMGQEVILRCVPISNHLYFYWYRQILGQKVEFLVSFYNNEISEKSEIFDDQFSVERPDGSNFTLKIRSTKLEDSAMYFCASSGQGPYNEQFFGPGTRLTVL.

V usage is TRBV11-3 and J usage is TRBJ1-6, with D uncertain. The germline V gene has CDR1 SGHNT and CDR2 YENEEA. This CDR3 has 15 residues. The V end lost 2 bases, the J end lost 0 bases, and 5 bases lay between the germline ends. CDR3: CASSLLSSYNSPLHF. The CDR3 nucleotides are TGTGCCAGCAGCTTACTGAGCTCCTATAATTCACCCCTCCACTTT.

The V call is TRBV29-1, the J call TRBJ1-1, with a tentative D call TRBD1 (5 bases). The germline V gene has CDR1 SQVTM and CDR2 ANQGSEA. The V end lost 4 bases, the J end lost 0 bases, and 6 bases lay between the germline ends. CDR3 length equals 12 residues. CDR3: CSVAGLNTEAFF. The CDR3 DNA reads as TGCAGCGTTGCGGGGCTGAACACTGAAGCTTTCTTT.

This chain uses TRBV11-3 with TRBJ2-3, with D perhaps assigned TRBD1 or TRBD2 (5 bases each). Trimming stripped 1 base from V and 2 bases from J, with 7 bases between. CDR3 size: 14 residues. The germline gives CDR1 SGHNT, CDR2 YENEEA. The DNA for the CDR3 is TGTGCCAGCAGCTTAGGGGGACCCACAGATACGCAGTATTTT. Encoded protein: CASSLGGPTDTQYF.

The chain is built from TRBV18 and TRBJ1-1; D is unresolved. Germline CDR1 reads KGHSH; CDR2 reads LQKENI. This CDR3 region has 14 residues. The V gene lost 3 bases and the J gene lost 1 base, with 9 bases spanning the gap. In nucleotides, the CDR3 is TGTGCCAGCTCACCTTTTACAGAGAACACTGAAGCTTTCTTT. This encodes CASSPFTENTEAFF.

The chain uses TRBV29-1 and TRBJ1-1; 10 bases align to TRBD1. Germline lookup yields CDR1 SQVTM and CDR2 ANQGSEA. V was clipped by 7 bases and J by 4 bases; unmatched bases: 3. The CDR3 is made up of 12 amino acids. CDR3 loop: CSAGQGGTEAFF. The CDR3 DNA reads TGCAGCGCCGGACAGGGGGGCACTGAAGCTTTCTTT.

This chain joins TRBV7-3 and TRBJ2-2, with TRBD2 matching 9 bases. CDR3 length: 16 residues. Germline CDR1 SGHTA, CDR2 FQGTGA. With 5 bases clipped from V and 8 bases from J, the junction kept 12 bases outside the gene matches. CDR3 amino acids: CASSKGSSGIEGELFF. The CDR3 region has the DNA TGTGCCAGCAGCAAGGGGTCTAGCGGGATAGAGGGGGAGCTGTTTTTT.

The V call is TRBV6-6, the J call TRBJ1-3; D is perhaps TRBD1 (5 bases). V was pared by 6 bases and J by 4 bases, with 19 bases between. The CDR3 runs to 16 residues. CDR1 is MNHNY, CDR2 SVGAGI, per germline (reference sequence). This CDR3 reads CASRGYTGRKGNTIYF. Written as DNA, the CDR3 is TGTGCCAGCAGGGGTTATACAGGCCGAAAGGGAAACACCATATATTTT.

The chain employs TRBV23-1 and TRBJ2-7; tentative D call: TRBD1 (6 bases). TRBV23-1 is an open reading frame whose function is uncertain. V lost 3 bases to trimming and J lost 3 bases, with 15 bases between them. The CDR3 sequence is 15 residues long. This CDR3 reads CASSHCRDKSYEQYV. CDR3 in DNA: TGCGCCAGCAGTCATTGTCGGGACAAGAGCTACGAGCAGTACGTC.